Listed below are T cell receptor beta chains from one sample, sequenced in a study of OX40 agonist ivuxolimab in advanced cancers. Produced via immunoSEQ multiplex PCR; TCRdb's table is partial and in-frame only. The profile shows about 86,000 clones, about 89% of them singletons. This sample comprised CD4+ or CD8+ T cells sorted from blood, obtained in a trial of the OX40 agonist ivuxolimab. The receptors were gathered from an adult with an advanced solid tumor such as melanoma, head and neck, liver or kidney cancer. Each CDR3 is given without its conserved first and last residue.

j_call v_call cdr3_aa
TRBJ2-5 TRBV27 ASSFGRVGQTQY
TRBJ2-7 TRBV7-9 ASSSDGGLEYEQY
TRBJ2-6 TRBV4-1 ASSQGLGTTGANVLT
TRBJ1-1 TRBV7-9 ASSTQGTPSTEAF
TRBJ1-2 TRBV5-6 ASSLVGGQNYGYT
TRBJ1-5 TRBV21-1 ASSKTPSSH
TRBJ2-2 TRBV29-1 SVPGLAGGAGELF
TRBJ2-7 TRBV30 AWTSGVYEQY
TRBJ1-2 TRBV25-1 ASSEWTGNYGYT
TRBJ2-7 TRBV13 ASSLKLAGAEQY
TRBJ2-4 TRBV4-1 ASSQNPGQGAKNIQY
TRBJ1-1 TRBV28 ASSPRDTRDEAF